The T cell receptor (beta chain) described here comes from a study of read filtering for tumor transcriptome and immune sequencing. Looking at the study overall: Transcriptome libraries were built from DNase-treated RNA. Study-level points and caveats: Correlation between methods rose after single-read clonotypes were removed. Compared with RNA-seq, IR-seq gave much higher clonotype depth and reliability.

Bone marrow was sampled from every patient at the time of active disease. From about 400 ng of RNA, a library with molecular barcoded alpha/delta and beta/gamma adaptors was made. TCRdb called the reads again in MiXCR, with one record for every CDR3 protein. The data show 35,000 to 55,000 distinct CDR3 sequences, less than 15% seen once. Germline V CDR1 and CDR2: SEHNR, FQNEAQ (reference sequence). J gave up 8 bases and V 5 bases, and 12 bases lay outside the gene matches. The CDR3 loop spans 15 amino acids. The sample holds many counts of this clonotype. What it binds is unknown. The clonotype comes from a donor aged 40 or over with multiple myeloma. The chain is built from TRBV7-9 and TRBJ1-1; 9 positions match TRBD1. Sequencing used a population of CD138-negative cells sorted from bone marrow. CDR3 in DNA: TGTGCCAGCAGCCCGTGGGACAGGGCTTCAAGGGAAGCTTTCTTT. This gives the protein CASSPWDRASREAFF. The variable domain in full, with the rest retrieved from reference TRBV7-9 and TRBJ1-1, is DTGVSQNPRHKITKRGQNVTFRCDPISEHNRLYWYRQTLGQGPEFLTYFQNEAQLEKSRLLSDRFSAERPKGSFSTLEIQRTEQGDSAMYLCASSPWDRASREAFFGQGTRLTVV.